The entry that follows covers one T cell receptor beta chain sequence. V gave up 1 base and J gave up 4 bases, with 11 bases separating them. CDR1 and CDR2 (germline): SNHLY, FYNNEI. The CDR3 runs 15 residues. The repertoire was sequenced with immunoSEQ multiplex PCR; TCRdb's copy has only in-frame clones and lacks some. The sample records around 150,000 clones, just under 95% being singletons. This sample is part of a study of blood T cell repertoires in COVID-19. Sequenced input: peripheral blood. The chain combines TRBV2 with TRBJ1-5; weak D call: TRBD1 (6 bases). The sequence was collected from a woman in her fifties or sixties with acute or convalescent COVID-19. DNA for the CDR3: TGTGCCAGCAGTGAAGGTTCAGGGGCGAATCAGCCCCAGCATTTT. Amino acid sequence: CASSEGSGANQPQHF.